The source of this TCR beta chain is a study of cytomegalovirus exposure and HLA in healthy donors. Germline CDR1 and CDR2: SGHVS and FNYEAQ. V was clipped by 0 bases and J by 1 base, with 5 bases between them. This CDR3 has 14 residues. Whole-study findings and limits: Researchers catalogued approximately 170 TCR beta chains as cytomegalovirus-associated. The study assumed roughly uniform donor sequencing depth for presence/absence analyses.

This PCR relied on a set of 60 Vbeta primers and 13 Jbeta primers. Sequenced by immunoSEQ multiplex PCR; TCRdb stores in-frame clones only, minus some. The table records 150,000 or so clones, around 83% of them present only once. Turning to this clone: Antigen specificity is unknown. Distinct nucleotide sequences in the sample also encode this CDR3.

The sequence came from a man over 45 in good health and CMV-seropositive. The V gene is TRBV7-6, the J gene TRBJ2-3; D might be TRBD2 (5 bases). The sequenced sample was PBMCs. The CDR3 region is CASSLAGGTDTQYF. CDR3 nucleotides: TGTGCCAGCAGCTTAGCCGGGGGCACAGATACGCAGTATTTT.